The T cell receptor beta chain described here comes from a study of T-cell reconstitution after alpha-beta-depleted transplantation in children. The CDR3 totals 16 residues. Germline lookup yields CDR1 SGHTA and CDR2 FQGNSA. The trim removed 5 bases at V and 8 bases at J, leaving 14 bases unmatched. Using unique molecular identifiers, the investigators prepared the TCRbeta library. A single record per CDR3 protein comes from TCRdb applying MiXCR to the PCR reads. This sample has some 520,000 distinct CDR3 sequences, with 32% found just once. This chain links TRBV7-2 with TRBJ2-1, with 8 bases identical to TRBD2. The receptor comes from a human donor who donated a stem cell graft to a child with aplastic anemia. The sequencing here drew on PBMCs from the stem cell graft donor, taken from the stem cell graft. CDR3 in amino acids: CASSPEAGGLLHEQFF. CDR3 in DNA: TGTGCCAGCAGCCCTGAGGCGGGAGGTCTTCTCCATGAGCAGTTCTTC.